These T cell receptor beta chains were read from a single sample in a study of T cells in Graves' hyperthyroidism and ophthalmopathy. One entry per CDR3 protein results from TCRdb running MiXCR on the multiplex PCR reads. The sample includes approximately 150,000 distinct CDR3 sequences, over 8% of them seen just once. Sequencing was done on a sample of blood. These receptors came from a woman between 18 and 30 years old with Graves' hyperthyroidism that later progressed to Graves' ophthalmopathy. CDR3s include the opening cysteine and the closing phenylalanine or tryptophan. The order of the fields is V gene, J gene, CDR3 protein.

v_gene: TRBV19; j_gene: TRBJ2-7; CDR3aa: CASSRAGTESYEQYF
v_gene: TRBV28; j_gene: TRBJ2-2; CDR3aa: CASRKTDWATNTGELFF
v_gene: TRBV19; j_gene: TRBJ2-7; CDR3aa: CASRRRGGEYEQYF
v_gene: TRBV19; j_gene: TRBJ2-7; CDR3aa: CASAPGTGGTYEQYF
v_gene: TRBV12-3/TRBV12-4; j_gene: TRBJ2-2; CDR3aa: CASRITGELFF
v_gene: TRBV20-1; j_gene: TRBJ2-3; CDR3aa: CSARRLAGGPDTQYF
v_gene: TRBV4-1; j_gene: TRBJ2-3; CDR3aa: CASSQDTGQGVTQYF
v_gene: TRBV5-1; j_gene: TRBJ2-1; CDR3aa: CASSLEGTSFNEQFF
v_gene: TRBV6-1; j_gene: TRBJ1-2; CDR3aa: CASSEILVRAGYTF
v_gene: TRBV28; j_gene: TRBJ1-2; CDR3aa: CASSSGSGQGKWYGYTF
v_gene: TRBV5-5; j_gene: TRBJ1-2; CDR3aa: CASRLAFQGFGYTF
v_gene: TRBV6-1; j_gene: TRBJ2-7; CDR3aa: CASSSTSFYEQYF
v_gene: TRBV5-1; j_gene: TRBJ1-6; CDR3aa: CASSLGTGYNSPLHF
v_gene: TRBV11-3; j_gene: TRBJ2-3; CDR3aa: CASSSDGLSTDTQYF